The 26 T cell receptor beta chains below come from one sample, sequenced in a study of Graves' ophthalmopathy and Graves' hyperthyroidism. RNA transcripts provided the template for amplifying TCR beta CDR3 regions. RT-PCR in the first round used HTBI primers; a second-round multiplex PCR followed. TCRdb re-derived calls from the multiplex PCR reads in MiXCR, one entry per CDR3 protein. This sample yields over 650,000 distinct CDR3 sequences, of which roughly 39% are seen a single time; more than 2.5% belongs to the top ten. Sample: peripheral blood. Receptor source: an adult man with Graves' ophthalmopathy.

This clonotype was recorded a few times. Compared with germline, one end of the junction differs, possibly owing to a read error. The V and J genes are TRBV5-8 and TRBJ1-2; weak D call: TRBD1 (5 bases). Looked up from germline, CDR1 is SGHTS and CDR2 is YDEGEE. This CDR3 region has 15 residues. CDR3 nucleotide sequence: TGCGCCAGCAGCCCGTTCCAGGGTGGTGCCTATGGCTACACCTTC. Its translation: CASSPFQGGAYGYTF.

In its sample, this clonotype was seen many times. The V call is TRBV29-1, the J call TRBJ1-1, with no clear D. The V and J ends lost 6 bases and 5 bases respectively, with 16 bases between them. This CDR3 is 13 amino acids long. Germline V gene sequence: CDR1 SQVTM, CDR2 ANQGSEA. The CDR3 DNA sequence: TGCAGCGTCGCCGTGGGAGGGTTTACTGAAGCTTTCTTT. Translation: CSVAVGGFTEAFF. The whole variable domain, remainder taken from reference TRBV29-1 and TRBJ1-1, is SAVISQKPSRDICQRGTSLTIQCQVDSQVTMMFWYRQQPGQSLTLIATANQGSEATYESGFVIDKFPISRPNLTFSTLTVSNMSPEDSSIYLCSVAVGGFTEAFFGQGTRLTVV.

V gene TRBV12-3 or TRBV12-4 combines with J gene TRBJ1-5, with TRBD1 identical over 9 bases. The CDR3 consists of 16 residues. Trimming cost V 5 bases and J 2 bases; bases outside gene matches: 7. In nucleotides, the CDR3 is TGTGCCAGCAGTGAGAACAGGGGGCTGGGCAATCAGCCCCAGCATTTT. Translation: CASSENRGLGNQPQHF.

In this sample, this clonotype turned up many times. The chain carries TRBV2 and TRBJ1-1; the D gene is possibly TRBD1 (6 bases). Looked up from germline, CDR1 is SNHLY and CDR2 is FYNNEI. This CDR3 spans 13 amino acids. V lost 11 bases to trimming and J lost 0 bases, with 13 bases between them. The CDR3 DNA sequence: TGTGCCCGCACTACAGGGTTGAACACTGAAGCTTTCTTT. Its protein product is CARTTGLNTEAFF.

This clonotype was counted a few times. The chain employs TRBV5-1 and TRBJ2-5; a possible D gene is TRBD2 (7 bases). The length of the CDR3 is 18 residues. The V gene lost 2 bases and the J gene lost 5 bases, with 25 bases spanning the gap. Germline V gene lookup returns CDR1 SGHRS and CDR2 YFSETQ. The CDR3 is CASSLLWGGPKDTETQYF. In DNA, the CDR3 is TGCGCCAGCAGCTTATTGTGGGGGGGGCCTAAGGACACGGAGACCCAGTACTTC.

The CDR3 reads CAWSFANYGYTF. The CDR3 DNA reads TGTGCCTGGAGTTTCGCTAACTATGGCTACACCTTC. The chain is built from TRBV30 and TRBJ1-2; the D is unclear. V gave up 2 bases and J gave up 0 bases, with 4 bases separating them. CDR3 length: 12 residues. The germline CDR1 and CDR2 sequences are GTSNPN and SVGIG (reference sequence). The full variable domain, in which reference TRBV30 and TRBJ1-2 provide the parts outside the CDR3, is SQTIHQWPATLVQPVGSPLSLECTVEGTSNPNLYWYRQAAGRGLQLLFYSVGIGQISSEVPQNLSASRPQDRQFILSSKKLLLSDSGFYLCAWSFANYGYTFGSGTRLTVV.

There are many counts of this clonotype. CDR3 region: CATSENRGEAFF. The CDR3 DNA sequence: TGTGCCACCAGTGAAAACAGGGGTGAAGCTTTCTTT. This chain uses TRBV24-1 with TRBJ1-1, with 7 bases that match TRBD1. Germline CDR1 reads KGHDR; CDR2 reads SFDVKD. After removal of 4 bases from V and 7 bases from J, the junction contained 2 bases not matched to a gene. This CDR3 is 12 amino acids long.

As to this clonotype: A much larger clone is a single base away; this may be a read error. V and J are TRBV7-2 and TRBJ2-5; unclear D gene. Germline V gene lookup returns CDR1 SGHTA and CDR2 FQGNSA. There are 14 residues in the CDR3. Trimming took off 9 bases at V and 3 bases at J, with 17 bases between the two ends. The CDR3 spells CASTMGQNKETQYF. Here the CDR3 DNA reads TGTGCCAGTACTATGGGCCAGAACAAAGAGACCCAGTACTTC.

This chain connects TRBV10-3 to TRBJ1-2; TRBD1 might be the D (5 bases). The ends were cut back, 10 bases at V and 4 bases at J, with 25 bases in the middle. This CDR3 region has 16 residues. In germline, CDR1 is ENHRY, CDR2 SYGVKD. CDR3 sequence: CASNSPGRARGYGYTF. CDR3 nucleotide sequence: TGTGCCAGCAATAGCCCGGGACGGGCTCGGGGCTATGGCTACACCTTC.

This clonotype was counted ten times or more. This rearrangement joins TRBV12-3 or TRBV12-4 to TRBJ2-7; TRBD2 is a possible D gene (6 bases). There are 14 residues in the CDR3. V lost 5 bases, J lost 1 base, and 12 bases lay in between. The CDR3 sequence: CASSRPGGSYEQYF. For the CDR3, the DNA is TGTGCCAGCAGTCGCCCCGGGGGATCCTACGAGCAGTACTTC.

The V gene is TRBV24-1, the J gene TRBJ2-3; 7 bases are shared with TRBD2. This CDR3 contains 17 residues. The germline V gene has CDR1 KGHDR and CDR2 SFDVKD. V lost 4 bases, J lost 4 bases, and 13 bases stayed unmatched. CDR3 nucleotide sequence: TGTGCCACCAGTGACCCAGCTAGCGGACCCCCCCCAGATACGCAGTATTTT. Translated, it gives CATSDPASGPPPDTQYF.

In the case of this clonotype: This could be a read error, since a much larger clone is one nucleotide away. The chain joins TRBV7-7 to TRBJ2-7; D perhaps matches TRBD2 (5 bases). Germline-derived CDR1 and CDR2 are SSHAT and FNYEAQ (reference sequence). The CDR3 extends over 13 amino acids. CDR3 in DNA: TGTGCCAGCAGCTTAGGGCCGGCGGGCGAGCGGTACTTC. Residues: CASSLGPAGERYF.

In its sample, this clonotype was seen a few times. J is TRBJ2-2 and V is TRBV6-5, with D maybe TRBD1 (6 bases). CDR1 and CDR2 from the germline V gene are MNHEY and SVGAGI. This CDR3 spans 16 amino acids. Trimming removed 6 bases from V and 2 bases from J, with 16 bases in between. The CDR3 loop is CASRRPGQANTGELFF. The CDR3 nucleotides read TGTGCCAGCAGGAGACCGGGACAAGCAAACACCGGGGAGCTGTTTTTT.

There are a few counts of this clonotype. The chain carries TRBV5-1 and TRBJ2-7; TRBD1 or TRBD2 may be the D gene (6 bases each). Germline assignment: CDR1 SGHRS and CDR2 YFSETQ. Trimming removed 4 bases from V and 6 bases from J, with 20 bases in between. The CDR3 is made up of 15 amino acids. CDR3 residues: CASSPQGTGGFEQYF. The CDR3 DNA reads as TGCGCCAGCAGCCCCCAGGGGACTGGGGGTTTCGAGCAGTACTTC.

The rearrangement links TRBV12-3 or TRBV12-4 to TRBJ2-2; 9 nucleotides match TRBD1. Trimming at V came to 8 bases and at J to 5 bases, leaving 6 bases not matched to a gene. The CDR3 has 14 residues. In DNA, the CDR3 is TGTGCCAGCTTGGGACAGGGAGGGACCGGGGAGCTGTTTTTT. Encoded protein: CASLGQGGTGELFF.

The V and J genes are TRBV29-1 and TRBJ2-5, with D maybe TRBD2 (6 bases). The CDR3 totals 14 residues. Trimming took off 7 bases at V and 1 base at J, with 16 bases between the two ends. Germline loops: CDR1 SQVTM, CDR2 ANQGSEA. The CDR3 sequence is CSACIGGIQETQYF. The CDR3 DNA reads TGCAGCGCTTGTATTGGGGGGATCCAAGAGACCCAGTACTTC.

Note on this clonotype: A read error may account for a junction end that differs from germline. The chain has TRBV6-1 and TRBJ1-3; D is unresolved. The CDR3 extends over 16 amino acids. Germline V gene sequence: CDR1 MNHNS, CDR2 SASEGT. CDR3 residues: CAISYSSGPTGNTIYF. The DNA for the CDR3 is TGTGCCATCAGTTACTCCTCGGGCCCAACTGGAAACACCATATATTTT.

This clonotype occurred many times. This chain uses TRBV19 with TRBJ1-5; the D is unclear. CDR1 and CDR2 (germline): LNHDA, SQIVND (reference sequence). V lost 6 bases and J lost 0, with 9 bases in between. This CDR3 has 14 amino acids. CDR3 amino acids: CASRSGYSNQPQHF. Written as DNA, the CDR3 is TGTGCCAGTAGATCGGGATATAGCAATCAGCCCCAGCATTTT.

The CDR3 loop reads CASSAGTDIYNSPLHF. Written as DNA, the CDR3 is TGTGCCAGCAGCGCCGGGACAGATATCTATAATTCACCCCTCCACTTT. This chain uses TRBV7-8 with TRBJ1-6; 7 bases are a match to TRBD1. The germline V gene has CDR1 SGHVS and CDR2 FQNEAQ. The CDR3 consists of 16 residues. Losses at the gene ends were 5 bases for V and 3 bases for J; bases not matched to a gene: 7. The whole variable domain, filled in from reference TRBV7-8 and TRBJ1-6, reads GAGVSQSPRYKVAKRGQDVALRCDPISGHVSLFWYQQALGQGPEFLTYFQNEAQLDKSGLPSDRFFAERPEGSVSTLKIQRTQQEDSAVYLCASSAGTDIYNSPLHFGNGTRLTVT.

This clonotype was seen many times. J is TRBJ1-2 and V is TRBV12-3 or TRBV12-4; 8 bases agree with TRBD1. J was trimmed by 5 bases and V by 6 bases; bases with no gene match: 8. The CDR3 contains 14 residues. CDR3 DNA sequence: TGTGCCAGCAGGGCTGCAGGGGGCTGGTATGGCTACACCTTC. Its protein is CASRAAGGWYGYTF.

The DNA for the CDR3 is TGTGCCATCAGCGTTGAACAGGGTAGCACTGAAGCTTTCTTT. Amino acid sequence: CAISVEQGSTEAFF. The chain carries TRBV10-3 and TRBJ1-1, with a tentative D call TRBD1 (6 bases). The germline V gene encodes CDR1 ENHRY and CDR2 SYGVKD. V lost 6 bases and J 4 bases, leaving 15 bases between the germline ends. The CDR3 has 14 residues.

In this sample, this clonotype turned up a few times. The rearrangement uses TRBV12-3 or TRBV12-4 and TRBJ1-4; D is ambiguous. The CDR3 totals 15 residues. V was pared by 3 bases and J by 0 bases, with 8 bases between. The CDR3 spells CASSFLQATNEKLFF. DNA for the CDR3: TGTGCCAGCAGTTTCCTCCAGGCAACTAATGAAAAACTGTTTTTT.

The sample holds one count of this clonotype. Compared with germline, one end of the junction differs, possibly owing to a read error. The chain recombines TRBV10-3 with TRBJ1-4, with no clear D. The germline V gene has CDR1 ENHRY and CDR2 SYGVKD. This CDR3 spans 13 amino acids. The DNA of the CDR3 is TGTGCCAGCAGTTACGGACGGGTTGAAAAACTGTTTTTT. This gives the protein CASSYGRVEKLFF.

The sample holds many counts of this clonotype. V usage is TRBV12-3 or TRBV12-4 and J usage is TRBJ2-5; a possible D gene is TRBD1 (5 bases). The ends were cut back, 11 bases at V and 3 bases at J, with 10 bases in the middle. The length of the CDR3 is 11 residues. The CDR3 DNA is TGTGCCTGCGGCAGGGAAGAGACCCAGTACTTC. Its protein product is CACGREETQYF.

The J gene is TRBJ2-5, the V gene TRBV29-1, with D possibly being TRBD1 (6 bases). This CDR3 contains 13 residues. CDR1 is SQVTM, CDR2 ANQGSEA, per germline. V was shortened by 4 bases and J by 4 bases, with 13 bases between the two germline ends. The CDR3, as DNA: TGCAGCGTTGTGCCGACAGGTCCAGAGACCCAGTACTTC. This gives the protein CSVVPTGPETQYF.

The chain couples TRBV19 to TRBJ2-3; D is uncertain. Germline V gives CDR1 LNHDA, CDR2 SQIVND (reference sequence). The CDR3 length is 15 residues. Trimming left V 3 bases short and J 0 bases short, with 10 bases between. CDR3 bases: TGTGCCAGTAGTATCGCCCAACTTAGCACAGATACGCAGTATTTT. As protein: CASSIAQLSTDTQYF.